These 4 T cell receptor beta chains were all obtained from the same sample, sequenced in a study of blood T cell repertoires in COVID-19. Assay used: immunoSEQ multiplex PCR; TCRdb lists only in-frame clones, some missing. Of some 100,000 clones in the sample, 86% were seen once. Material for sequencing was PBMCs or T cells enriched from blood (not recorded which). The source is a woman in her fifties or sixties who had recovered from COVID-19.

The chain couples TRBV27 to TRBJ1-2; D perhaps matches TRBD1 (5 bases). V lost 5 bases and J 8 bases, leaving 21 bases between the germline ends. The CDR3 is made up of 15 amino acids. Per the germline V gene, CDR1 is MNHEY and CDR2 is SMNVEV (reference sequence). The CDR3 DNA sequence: TGTGCCAGCAGTGAAGCCTATAGGACATGGAGCGGCTACACCTTC. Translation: CASSEAYRTWSGYTF.

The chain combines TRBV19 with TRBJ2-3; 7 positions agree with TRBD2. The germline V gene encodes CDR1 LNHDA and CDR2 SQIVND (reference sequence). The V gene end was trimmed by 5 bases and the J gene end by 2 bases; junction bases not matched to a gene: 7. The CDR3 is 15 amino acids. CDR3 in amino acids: CASSVSGETTDTQYF. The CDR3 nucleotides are TGTGCCAGTAGTGTAAGCGGGGAGACCACAGATACGCAGTATTTT.

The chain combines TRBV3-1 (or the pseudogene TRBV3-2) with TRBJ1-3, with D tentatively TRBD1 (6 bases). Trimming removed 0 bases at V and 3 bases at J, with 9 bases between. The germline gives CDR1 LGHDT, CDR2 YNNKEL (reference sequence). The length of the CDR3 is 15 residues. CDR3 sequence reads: CASSQETGFGNTIYF. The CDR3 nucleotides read TGTGCCAGCAGCCAAGAAACAGGGTTTGGAAACACCATATATTTT.

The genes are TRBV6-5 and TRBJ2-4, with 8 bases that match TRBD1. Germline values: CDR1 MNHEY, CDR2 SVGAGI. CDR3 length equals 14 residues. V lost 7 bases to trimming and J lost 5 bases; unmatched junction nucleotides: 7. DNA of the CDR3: TGTGCCAGCACCCAGGGGGCCGGGGAAAACATTCAGTACTTC. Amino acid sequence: CASTQGAGENIQYF.